This T cell receptor (beta chain) was recovered during a study of T cell changes during pregnancy in multiple sclerosis. This table comes from immunoSEQ multiplex PCR, and its TCRdb copy is limited to in-frame clones, with some not included. The sample holds more than 55,000 clones, roughly 93% seen once. Germline V lookup: CDR1 LNHDA, CDR2 SQIVND (reference sequence). V lost 3 bases and J 7 bases, leaving 7 bases between the germline ends. The CDR3 has 12 amino acids. The sequencing used peripheral blood, collected in the second trimester of pregnancy. This clonotype was sampled from a female donor with multiple sclerosis, enrolled in a pregnancy study. The V and J genes are TRBV19 and TRBJ1-5, with a tentative D call TRBD1 (5 bases). The CDR3 nucleotides read TGTGCCAGTAGTATTCGGGGGCAGCCCCAGCATTTT. Amino acid sequence: CASSIRGQPQHF.